The 5 T cell receptor beta chains below come from one sample, sequenced in a study of blood T cell repertoires in COVID-19. TCRdb's copy holds only in-frame clones and misses some; the assay was immunoSEQ multiplex PCR. The sample has around 80,000 clones, more than 65% seen once; the top ten hold more than 10%. Sequenced: peripheral blood. The receptors shown here come from a man older than 75 with acute or convalescent COVID-19.

The chain joins TRBV4-1 to TRBJ2-3; D possibly corresponds to TRBD2 (5 bases). Germline lookup yields CDR1 MGHRA and CDR2 YSYEKL. The CDR3 length is 15 residues. Trimming cost V 6 bases and J 1 base, with 14 bases left between them. The CDR3 here is CASSGFRGGTDTQYF. The DNA of the CDR3 is TGCGCCAGCAGTGGTTTTCGGGGTGGCACAGATACGCAGTATTTT.

The V and J genes are TRBV6-5 and TRBJ2-5; 11 positions match TRBD2. CDR1 and CDR2 (germline): MNHEY, SVGAGI. Trimming at V came to 4 bases and at J to 5 bases, leaving 9 bases not matched to a gene. The CDR3 covers 16 residues. For the CDR3, the DNA is TGTGCCAGCAGTTCCCAACATAGCGGGGGGGCGGAGACCCAGTACTTC. Translation: CASSSQHSGGAETQYF.

The chain combines TRBV24-1 with TRBJ1-1; TRBD1 aligns across 7 bases. This CDR3 region has 12 residues. Germline CDR1 KGHDR, CDR2 SFDVKD. J lost 7 bases, V lost 4 bases, and 2 bases had no gene match. The DNA for the CDR3 is TGTGCCACCAGTGACCGACAGGGTGAAGCTTTCTTT. The encoded protein is CATSDRQGEAFF.

V gene TRBV19 combines with J gene TRBJ2-3; TRBD1 agrees at 7 bases. This CDR3 region has 15 residues. V was pared by 6 bases and J by 3 bases, with 9 bases of the junction left unmatched. Germline V gene data show CDR1 as LNHDA and CDR2 as SQIVND (reference sequence). This CDR3 is CASSTRQGKTDTQYF. For the CDR3, the DNA is TGTGCCAGTAGCACCAGACAGGGCAAGACAGATACGCAGTATTTT. The complete variable domain, with remaining parts taken from reference TRBV19 and TRBJ2-3, reads DGGITQSPKYLFRKEGQNVTLSCEQNLNHDAMYWYRQDPGQGLRLIYYSQIVNDFQKGDIAEGYSVSREKKESFPLTVTSAQKNPTAFYLCASSTRQGKTDTQYFGPGTRLTVL.

The V gene is TRBV6-6, the J gene TRBJ2-1; TRBD2 is a possible D gene (5 bases). Per the germline V gene, CDR1 is MNHNY and CDR2 is SVGAGI (reference sequence). The CDR3 totals 12 residues. With 6 bases removed from V and 10 bases from J, the gap between germline ends came to 13 bases. In DNA form, the CDR3 reads TGTGCCAGCAGCCCTAGGACTGGAGAGCAGTTCTTC. Its protein is CASSPRTGEQFF.